The 31 T cell receptor beta chains given below trace back to one sample, sequenced in a study of blood T cells in healthy people across ages. Combining a sample-barcoded 5' primer with a J-beta primer mix, a second PCR ran for roughly 7 to 12 cycles. TCRdb used MiXCR to reprocess the 5' RACE reads, holding one entry per CDR3 protein. Among about 780,000 distinct CDR3 sequences, 35% to 60% were seen once, and the ten largest hold 15% to 20%. Input material: blood. The receptors were gathered from a man at least 80 years old in good health.

The gene calls are TRBV7-8 and TRBJ2-3, with D tentatively TRBD2 (5 bases). The CDR3 runs 16 residues. With 1 base removed from V and 2 bases from J, the gap between germline ends came to 13 bases. Germline CDR1 is SGHVS and CDR2 is FQNEAQ. For the CDR3, the DNA is TGTGCCAGCAGCTTAGTTGTCGGACTTTACACAGATACGCAGTATTTT. It is translated as CASSLVVGLYTDTQYF.

This sequence joins TRBV20-1 and TRBJ1-5; the D gene is possibly TRBD1 (5 bases). The CDR3 is 13 residues long. V lost 4 bases and J 0 bases, leaving 7 bases between the germline ends. Germline V lookup: CDR1 DFQATT, CDR2 SNEGSKA (reference sequence). The chain's CDR3 is CSAIGGSNQPQHF. CDR3 DNA: TGCAGTGCTATCGGGGGTAGCAATCAGCCCCAGCATTTT.

V is TRBV6-2 or TRBV6-3 and J is TRBJ2-7; 7 bases map to TRBD1. This CDR3 has 17 amino acids. Germline V gene lookup returns CDR1 MNHEY and CDR2 SVGEGT. Trimming removed 0 bases from V and 0 bases from J; junction bases left unmatched: 8. The CDR3 DNA reads TGTGCCAGCAGTTACTCGATTGTTCGGGACAGCTCCTACGAGCAGTACTTC. Its protein is CASSYSIVRDSSYEQYF.

The V and J genes are TRBV10-3 and TRBJ2-7, with 10 bases fitting TRBD2. CDR3 length: 15 residues. The junction had 5 bases not matched to a gene; V was cut back by 4 bases and J by 2 bases. In germline, CDR1 is ENHRY, CDR2 SYGVKD. CDR3 bases: TGTGCCATCAGTGTGGCCAGCGGGGGGGCCTACGAGCAGTACTTC. Encoded protein: CAISVASGGAYEQYF.

In this sample, this clonotype turned up a few times. The chain is built from TRBV24-1 and TRBJ2-3; the match to TRBD2 covers 7 bases. V gave up 6 bases and J gave up 4 bases; unmatched junction bases: 12. Germline V gene lookup returns CDR1 KGHDR and CDR2 SFDVKD. The CDR3 loop spans 16 amino acids. Here the CDR3 reads CATSHYSGGIADTQYF. The CDR3 nucleotides read TGTGCCACCAGTCACTACTCCGGGGGGATTGCAGATACGCAGTATTTT.

The V gene is TRBV24-1, the J gene TRBJ1-5; no definite D call. Per the germline V gene, CDR1 is KGHDR and CDR2 is SFDVKD. V was shortened by 7 bases and J by 1 base, with 7 bases between the two germline ends. The CDR3 consists of 13 residues. CDR3 residues: CATRGGSNQPQHF. The CDR3 bases are TGTGCCACCAGAGGAGGGAGCAATCAGCCCCAGCATTTT.

The rearrangement uses TRBV7-8 and TRBJ1-2; no reliable D call. The germline gives CDR1 SGHVS, CDR2 FQNEAQ. This CDR3 is built from 14 residues. V was pared by 5 bases and J by 8 bases, with 18 bases between. CDR3 nucleotides: TGTGCCAGCAGCCCGCCGGGAACCTTTAGGGGCTACACCTTC. It specifies CASSPPGTFRGYTF. The complete variable domain, with remaining parts taken from reference TRBV7-8 and TRBJ1-2, reads GAGVSQSPRYKVAKRGQDVALRCDPISGHVSLFWYQQALGQGPEFLTYFQNEAQLDKSGLPSDRFFAERPEGSVSTLKIQRTQQEDSAVYLCASSPPGTFRGYTFGSGTRLTVV.

This rearrangement joins TRBV11-3 to TRBJ2-2; 8 bases align to TRBD2. This CDR3 spans 18 amino acids. Germline CDR1 is SGHNT and CDR2 is YENEEA. J was trimmed by 3 bases and V by 2 bases; bases with no gene match: 11. In nucleotides, the CDR3 is TGTGCCAGCAGCTTATTTGGCGGGAGGACCCATTACACCGGGGAGCTGTTTTTT. It is translated as CASSLFGGRTHYTGELFF.

This clonotype was seen repeatedly, ten times or more. The V gene is TRBV20-1, the J gene TRBJ2-3; 7 positions match TRBD2. This CDR3 is built from 14 residues. With V trimmed by 5 bases and J by 4 bases, 9 bases remained unmatched. The germline V gene has CDR1 DFQATT and CDR2 SNEGSKA (reference sequence). CDR3 sequence reads: CSAEAGLVSDTQYF. The CDR3 DNA follows: TGCAGTGCTGAAGCGGGATTAGTCTCAGATACGCAGTATTTT.

V usage is TRBV28 and J usage is TRBJ2-1; possibly TRBD2 for D (6 bases). Germline V gene data show CDR1 as MDHEN and CDR2 as SYDVKM. Trimming cost V 6 bases and J 13 bases, with 28 bases left between them. The length of the CDR3 is 16 residues. The CDR3 sequence is CASRRGIAVLQETQFF. Written as DNA, the CDR3 is TGTGCCAGCAGAAGGGGTATAGCGGTTCTCCAAGAGACCCAGTTCTTC.

V gene TRBV20-1 combines with J gene TRBJ2-5; TRBD2 matches at 10 bases. V lost 8 bases and J lost 3; bases outside the gene matches: 12. CDR3 length equals 15 residues. Germline-derived CDR1 and CDR2 are DFQATT and SNEGSKA (reference sequence). The CDR3 here is CSLNPGTSEKETQYF. CDR3 DNA: TGCAGTCTCAATCCCGGGACTAGCGAAAAAGAGACCCAGTACTTC.

V is TRBV7-8 and J is TRBJ2-7; 10 bases fit TRBD1. CDR3 size: 15 residues. Germline CDR1 reads SGHVS; CDR2 reads FQNEAQ. Trimming took 5 bases from V and 6 from J; bases not matched to a gene: 10. CDR3 nucleotide sequence: TGTGCCAGCAGCCTCTCCGACAGGGGGCTGTCCGAGCAGTACTTC. Encoded protein: CASSLSDRGLSEQYF.

The CDR3 nucleotides read TGTGCCAGCAGGTTGCCATTTAGTACGCAGTATTTT. This gives the protein CASRLPFSTQYF. The J gene is TRBJ2-3, the V gene TRBV28; D gene uncertain. Germline V gene lookup returns CDR1 MDHEN and CDR2 SYDVKM. V dropped 6 bases and J dropped 8 bases, with 12 bases sitting between them. The CDR3 consists of 12 residues.

Notes on this clonotype: A much larger clone sits a single nucleotide away, making a read error possible. The chain links TRBV5-5 to TRBJ2-7; TRBD2 matches 14 bases. Germline V lookup: CDR1 SGHKS, CDR2 YYEKEE (reference sequence). The CDR3 extends over 17 amino acids. V lost 5 bases, J lost 7 bases, and 14 bases stayed unmatched. The CDR3 sequence is CASRRGTSGRGTDEQYF. For the CDR3, the DNA is TGTGCCAGCAGGCGAGGGACTAGCGGGAGAGGAACGGATGAGCAGTACTTC.

This chain joins TRBV7-2 and TRBJ1-5, with D possibly TRBD1 on 6 matching bases. Per the germline V gene, CDR1 is SGHTA and CDR2 is FQGNSA. Trimming pared 6 bases from V and 3 bases from J, leaving 15 bases between. This CDR3 contains 15 residues. The CDR3 DNA reads as TGTGCCAGCAGGTCCACAGGGATTGCCAATCAGCCCCAGCATTTT. Its protein is CASRSTGIANQPQHF.

This clonotype has a count of ten or more. This chain connects TRBV27 to TRBJ2-5; tentatively, D is TRBD1 (6 bases). The CDR3 has 13 residues. The germline V gene encodes CDR1 MNHEY and CDR2 SMNVEV (reference sequence). Trimming took 5 bases from V and 11 from J, leaving 18 bases between them. CDR3 sequence (DNA): TGTGCCAGCAGTCTCAAGGGGGATAGGGAGCAGTACTTC. Protein sequence: CASSLKGDREQYF.

This clonotype was picked up many times. The V call is TRBV7-2, the J call TRBJ1-6, with D unclear. The CDR3 has 11 amino acids. Germline V CDR1 and CDR2: SGHTA, FQGNSA. Trimming removed 5 bases at V and 8 bases at J, with 4 bases between. CDR3 coding DNA: TGTGCCAGCAGCCTCGATTCACCCCTCCACTTT. This codes for CASSLDSPLHF.

This chain uses TRBV6-2 or TRBV6-3 with TRBJ2-4; TRBD1 matches 9 bases. The DNA end is a closer match to TRBJ2-5, so the J assignment may be wrong. The V gene's germline CDR1 is MNHEY and CDR2 SVGEGT. The length of the CDR3 is 12 residues. CDR3 sequence: CASEDRGETQYF. The CDR3 DNA follows: TGTGCCAGCGAGGACAGGGGAGAGACCCAGTACTTC.

This clonotype was observed a single time. The chain couples TRBV6-1 to TRBJ2-1; TRBD2 aligns across 7 bases. V gave up 5 bases and J gave up 4 bases; unmatched junction bases: 11. This CDR3 region has 16 residues. Germline V gives CDR1 MNHNS, CDR2 SASEGT. The CDR3 loop is CASSRGVSSAYNEQFF. Here the CDR3 DNA reads TGTGCCAGCAGTCGGGGGGTTAGTAGCGCTTACAATGAGCAGTTCTTC.

This clonotype was counted between two and nine times. The chain has TRBV7-9 and TRBJ1-1; possibly TRBD1 for D (5 bases). Trimming stripped 6 bases from V and 0 bases from J, with 20 bases between. There are 17 residues in the CDR3. Germline V gene sequence: CDR1 SEHNR, CDR2 FQNEAQ (reference sequence). CDR3: CASSFSITGNLNTEAFF. The CDR3 nucleotides are TGTGCCAGCAGTTTTAGTATTACAGGTAACCTGAACACTGAAGCTTTCTTT.

The rearrangement links TRBV7-2 to TRBJ1-1; D is unclear. V dropped 0 bases and J dropped 1 base, with 12 bases sitting between them. Germline-derived CDR1 and CDR2 are SGHTA and FQGNSA. The CDR3 has 16 residues. CDR3 loop: CASSLATAMGNTEAFF. The CDR3 DNA is TGTGCCAGCAGCTTAGCTACTGCGATGGGGAACACTGAAGCTTTCTTT.

This clonotype was picked up a small number of times. V and J are TRBV11-1 and TRBJ2-7; unclear D gene. V was pared by 5 bases and J by 4 bases, with 15 bases between. The germline V gene has CDR1 SGHAT and CDR2 FQDESV (reference sequence). This CDR3 is built from 14 residues. In DNA form, the CDR3 reads TGTGCCAGCAGCGTAGGTCCCAGAACGTACGAGCAGTACTTC. Its protein is CASSVGPRTYEQYF.

In regard to this clonotype: At one end the junction does not follow the germline gene, possibly because of a read error. The chain joins TRBV29-1 to TRBJ2-3, with 9 bases identical to TRBD2. The V gene's germline CDR1 is SQVTM and CDR2 ANQGSEA. The CDR3 sequence is 15 residues long. CDR3 nucleotide sequence: TGCAGCATCCCTTCGACGGGGACTAGCACAGATGCGCAGTATTTT. Translated: CSIPSTGTSTDAQYF.

This CDR3 is CASRPPMEGTEAFF. Here the CDR3 DNA reads TGTGCCAGCAGACCCCCAATGGAGGGCACTGAAGCTTTCTTT. This chain joins TRBV2 and TRBJ1-1; no definite D call. This CDR3 spans 14 amino acids. Looked up from germline, CDR1 is SNHLY and CDR2 is FYNNEI. Trimming took off 6 bases at V and 4 bases at J, with 15 bases between the two ends.

The table lists this clonotype with a count of one. This may be a read error: a much more frequent sequence differs by one nucleotide. The chain couples TRBV5-1 to TRBJ2-1, with TRBD1 matching over 7 bases. V shed 7 bases, J shed 9 bases, and the junction held 19 bases outside the gene matches. Germline V gives CDR1 SGHRS, CDR2 YFSETQ. CDR3 length: 16 residues. The DNA for the CDR3 is TGCGCCAGCGGCCCGGTTAGGGGGCTGTATAGTAGTGAGCAGTTCTTC. It specifies CASGPVRGLYSSEQFF.

Of note for this clonotype: Being one base from a much bigger clone, this may be a read error. This chain uses TRBV7-6 with TRBJ2-1, with D possibly TRBD2 on 6 matching bases. V was clipped by 10 bases and J by 4 bases, with 20 bases between them. The CDR3 has 15 residues. Germline CDR1 is SGHVS and CDR2 is FNYEAQ. The CDR3 loop is CANSSPGLRYNEQFF. The CDR3 region has the DNA TGTGCCAACAGTTCCCCGGGACTTCGATACAATGAGCAGTTCTTC. Full variable domain (remainder filled in from reference TRBV7-6 and TRBJ2-1): GAGVSQSPRYKVTKRGQDVALRCDPISGHVSLYWYRQALGQGPEFLTYFNYEAQQDKSGLPNDRFSAERPEGSISTLTIQRTEQRDSAMYRCANSSPGLRYNEQFFGPGTRLTVL.

The chain employs TRBV18 and TRBJ2-4, with D tentatively TRBD2 (5 bases). Between the trimmed V and J ends, which lost 3 bases and 4 bases, there was a span of 10 bases. This CDR3 has 14 amino acids. In germline, CDR1 is KGHSH, CDR2 LQKENI. In DNA, the CDR3 is TGTGCCAGCTCACCCCCAACGGGGAAAAACATTCAGTACTTC. It translates to CASSPPTGKNIQYF.

This sequence joins TRBV2 and TRBJ2-5; a weak D match, TRBD2 (5 bases). Germline V gene lookup returns CDR1 SNHLY and CDR2 FYNNEI. The V end lost 3 bases, the J end lost 13 bases, and 18 bases lay between the germline ends. CDR3 length: 13 residues. The CDR3 sequence is CASSDSPSKRPYF. The CDR3 DNA is TGTGCCAGCAGTGATTCCCCTAGCAAGAGACCGTACTTC. The variable domain in full, with the rest retrieved from reference TRBV2 and TRBJ2-5, is EPEVTQTPSHQVTQMGQEVILRCVPISNHLYFYWYRQILGQKVEFLVSFYNNEISEKSEIFDDQFSVERPDGSNFTLKIRSTKLEDSAMYFCASSDSPSKRPYFGPGTRLLVL.

This clonotype was observed a handful of times. V gene TRBV4-2 combines with J gene TRBJ1-2, with no clear D. The V end was cut by 1 base, the J end by 0 bases, with 12 bases between. Germline CDR1 reads LGHNA; CDR2 reads YNFKEQ. This CDR3 comprises 16 residues. The CDR3 loop is CASSQVPPRANYGYTF. The CDR3, as DNA: TGTGCCAGCAGCCAAGTCCCGCCTAGAGCTAACTATGGCTACACCTTC.

This sequence joins TRBV2 and TRBJ1-5; 9 bases agree with TRBD1. V was clipped by 5 bases and J by 4 bases; unmatched bases: 9. This CDR3 is built from 16 residues. The germline V gene encodes CDR1 SNHLY and CDR2 FYNNEI. The CDR3 DNA reads TGTGCCAGCAGTTCCGGGACAGGGAATTCGAATCAGCCCCAGCATTTT. This gives the protein CASSSGTGNSNQPQHF.

The sample holds a few counts of this clonotype. The CDR3 nucleotides are TGTGCCAGCAGCCCTAGGACAGTCTCCTATAATTCACCCCTCCACTTT. Translating it yields CASSPRTVSYNSPLHF. This sequence joins TRBV2 and TRBJ1-6; D is possibly TRBD1 (6 bases). Trimming stripped 6 bases from V and 0 bases from J, with 12 bases between. Per the germline V gene, CDR1 is SNHLY and CDR2 is FYNNEI. The CDR3 spans 16 residues. The variable domain in full, completed from reference TRBV2 and TRBJ1-6, reads EPEVTQTPSHQVTQMGQEVILRCVPISNHLYFYWYRQILGQKVEFLVSFYNNEISEKSEIFDDQFSVERPDGSNFTLKIRSTKLEDSAMYFCASSPRTVSYNSPLHFGNGTRLTVT.